This TCR beta chain appears in the sequencing data of a study of blood T cells in healthy people across ages. Study overall: Template switching retrieved approximately one barcoded beta molecule for each two T cells. General study results and limits: Across the age range, TCR beta diversity per million T cells fell in a roughly linear way.

For this clonotype: The target antigen is unknown.

A second PCR, run for roughly 7 to 12 cycles, used a sample-barcoded 5' primer plus a J-beta primer mix. A template-switch adaptor that had 12 random nucleotides put a tag on each cDNA molecule. TCRdb re-derived calls from the 5' RACE reads in MiXCR, one entry per CDR3 protein. The table lists around 800,000 distinct CDR3 sequences, roughly 24% of them singletons. CDR3 length equals 13 residues. The ends lost 6 bases at V and 3 bases at J; junction bases unmatched: 2. These data are also associated with another study on T cells of mothers and their children. That source adds: The M1S primer of the second PCR added sample barcodes and 2-4 random nucleotides.

The sequence derives from a boy between 5 and 17 years old in good health. The material sequenced was blood. The rearrangement uses TRBV12-3 or TRBV12-4 and TRBJ2-1; TRBD2 agrees at 7 bases. The CDR3 nucleotides read TGTGCCAGCAGGGCTAGCGGCTACAATGAGCAGTTCTTC. It translates to CASRASGYNEQFF.